Below are 18 T cell receptor beta chains sequenced from a single sample in a study of T cells in Graves' hyperthyroidism and ophthalmopathy. Researchers took RNA transcripts and amplified the TCR beta CDR3 regions from them. The TCR CDR3 was amplified in a first-round RT-PCR using the HTBI primer set. Using its own MiXCR run on the multiplex PCR reads, TCRdb lists one record per CDR3 protein. Altogether nearly 750,000 distinct CDR3 sequences are present, 30% to 40% being singletons, with the ten largest covering around 30%. The sample was blood. These receptors were taken from a woman aged 40-49 years with Graves' hyperthyroidism.

Turning to this clonotype: One junction end does not reproduce the germline sequence, and a read error may be involved. The V and J genes are TRBV7-6 and TRBJ1-1; tentative D call: TRBD1 (5 bases). The CDR3 covers 16 residues. Germline CDR1 reads SGHVS; CDR2 reads FNYEAQ. This CDR3 is CASSQVPGREITEALF. CDR3 in DNA: TGCGCCAGCAGCCAAGTCCCAGGGCGTGAGATCACTGAAGCTCTCTTT.

V gene TRBV29-1 combines with J gene TRBJ2-5, with a weak D call TRBD2 (5 bases). The CDR3 length is 13 residues. The germline V gene has CDR1 SQVTM and CDR2 ANQGSEA. V was cut by 3 bases and J by 10 bases, with 18 bases left in between. The CDR3 region has the DNA TGCAGCGTTGACGACGGGGTAGATGAGGGCCAGTACTTC. Protein: CSVDDGVDEGQYF.

Details on this clonotype: Given a much more abundant clone one base away, this may be a read error. V usage is TRBV7-4 and J usage is TRBJ2-6; D unclear. Looked up from germline, CDR1 is SGHVT and CDR2 is SQSDAQ. CDR3 length: 16 amino acids. V was trimmed by 0 bases and J by 2 bases, leaving 8 bases between them. This CDR3 reads CASSLAGNPGANVLTF. DNA of the CDR3: TGTGCCAGCAGCTTAGCGGGTAACCCTGGGGCCAACGTCCTGACTTTC.

Worth noting for this clonotype: A much larger clonotype is one base distant, so this may be a read error. CDR3: CASSRPTGDRTEAFF. In nucleotides, the CDR3 is TGTGCCAGCAGCCGGCCGACAGGGGACCGCACTGAAGCTTTCTTT. The chain uses TRBV7-9 and TRBJ1-1, with 8 bases aligning to TRBD1. The germline V gene encodes CDR1 SEHNR and CDR2 FQNEAQ (reference sequence). This CDR3 region has 15 residues. V trimming: 5 bases; J trimming: 4 bases; junction bases outside the gene matches: 9.

This clonotype was found a few times. The rearrangement joins TRBV5-1 to TRBJ1-3, with no clear D. The V end was cut by 0 bases, the J end by 0 bases, with 10 bases between. The CDR3 totals 16 residues. Germline-derived CDR1 and CDR2 are SGHRS and YFSETQ. The CDR3 is CASSLEGSSSGNTIYF. The DNA for the CDR3 is TGCGCCAGCAGCTTGGAGGGCAGTAGCTCTGGAAACACCATATATTTT.

This chain uses TRBV20-1 with TRBJ2-2, with a tentative D call TRBD1 (5 bases). The CDR3 covers 16 residues. Germline CDR1 DFQATT, CDR2 SNEGSKA (reference sequence). V lost 3 bases and J 1 base, leaving 15 bases between the germline ends. The CDR3 DNA follows: TGCAGTGCTAGTATCTGGGGAAGGGGGAACACCGGGGAGCTGTTTTTT. Its protein is CSASIWGRGNTGELFF.

The V call is TRBV7-9, the J call TRBJ1-5; 9 bases map to TRBD1. With V trimmed by 3 bases and J by 7 bases, 10 bases remained unmatched. Germline-derived CDR1 and CDR2 are SEHNR and FQNEAQ (reference sequence). The CDR3 runs 16 residues. CDR3 DNA: TGTGCCAGCAGCTTGGGGACAGGGTTGGTGGGGCAGCCCCAGCATTTT. Protein product: CASSLGTGLVGQPQHF.

Comments on this clonotype: A junction boundary mismatches the germline segment, possibly from a read error. The genes are TRBV6-5 and TRBJ1-2, with a possible D match to TRBD1 (5 bases). The CDR3 covers 14 residues. Germline V gene sequence: CDR1 MNHEY, CDR2 SVGAGI. The DNA for the CDR3 is TGTGCCATCAGTTACCGGGGCCTATTTGGTGGCTACACCTTC. It yields the protein CAISYRGLFGGYTF.

This clonotype was counted once. The chain combines TRBV7-2 with TRBJ1-2; 7 positions agree with TRBD1. Germline V CDR1 and CDR2: SGHTA, FQGNSA. V shed 0 bases and J 8 bases; nucleotides not matched to a gene: 6. CDR3 length: 14 residues. The CDR3 DNA sequence: TGTGCCAGCAGCTTAGCGCAGGGGGTGGGAGGCTACACCTTC. Residues: CASSLAQGVGGYTF.

The chain has TRBV20-1 and TRBJ2-3; 11 positions agree with TRBD2. The V gene's germline CDR1 is DFQATT and CDR2 SNEGSKA (reference sequence). Unmatched junction bases numbered 7, after V lost 6 bases and J lost 2 bases. The CDR3 runs 15 residues. The CDR3, as DNA: TGCAGTGCCGGACGGACTAGCGGGTACACAGATACGCAGTATTTT. This encodes CSAGRTSGYTDTQYF.

This clonotype has only a few counts. The chain uses TRBV3-1 and TRBJ2-7, with D perhaps matching TRBD2 (5 bases). Germline V CDR1 and CDR2: LGHDT, YNNKEL (reference sequence). V gave up 0 bases and J gave up 7 bases, with 13 bases separating them. CDR3 length equals 14 residues. The CDR3: CASSQDRFPGEQYF. The CDR3, as DNA: TGTGCCAGCAGCCAAGATAGATTTCCGGGGGAGCAGTACTTC.

A few counts support this clonotype. The V call is TRBV5-1, the J call TRBJ2-2, with unresolved D. V was trimmed by 1 base and J by 1 base, leaving 8 bases between them. In germline, CDR1 is SGHRS, CDR2 YFSETQ. The CDR3 contains 15 residues. CDR3 amino acids: CASSLRLGNTGELFF. As DNA, the CDR3 is TGCGCCAGCAGCTTGCGCCTAGGGAACACCGGGGAGCTGTTTTTT.

A word on this clonotype: This CDR3 fails to terminate in the conserved phenylalanine or tryptophan, so it likely reflects a read error. The DNA is omitted, as the CDR3 cannot be located on it reliably, and the CDR3 follows TCRdb's listing. The rearrangement links TRBV7-2 to TRBJ2-7; the table's D call TRBD1 went unverified against the DNA. Germline V gives CDR1 SGHTA, CDR2 FQGNSA. The CDR3 spans 8 amino acids, including both terminal residues. The CDR3: CASSLSGQ.

This clonotype was counted ten times or more. The J gene is TRBJ1-5, the V gene TRBV19; the D is unclear. The V end was cut by 3 bases, the J end by 1 base, with 7 bases between. The CDR3 totals 14 residues. CDR1 is LNHDA and CDR2 is SQIVND in the germline V gene (reference sequence). This chain's CDR3 is CASSIGGSNQPQHF. The CDR3 bases are TGTGCCAGTAGTATCGGAGGGAGCAATCAGCCCCAGCATTTT. Full variable domain (outside the CDR3, taken from reference TRBV19 and TRBJ1-5): DGGITQSPKYLFRKEGQNVTLSCEQNLNHDAMYWYRQDPGQGLRLIYYSQIVNDFQKGDIAEGYSVSREKKESFPLTVTSAQKNPTAFYLCASSIGGSNQPQHFGDGTRLSIL.

This clonotype was observed a handful of times. V and J are TRBV6-5 and TRBJ1-6; no reliable D call. The CDR3 has 13 amino acids. Trimming shortened V by 7 bases and J by 6 bases, and 10 bases separated the two germline ends. The germline CDR1 and CDR2 sequences are MNHEY and SVGAGI. The CDR3 is CASIKDFNSPLHF. In DNA, the CDR3 is TGTGCCAGCATCAAAGACTTTAATTCACCCCTCCACTTT.

This clonotype was seen repeatedly, ten times or more. The chain carries TRBV3-1 and TRBJ1-1, with 7 bases lining up with TRBD1. V lost 4 bases and J lost 4; bases outside the gene matches: 12. This CDR3 has 16 amino acids. Germline CDR1 and CDR2: LGHDT and YNNKEL (reference sequence). The CDR3 nucleotides read TGTGCCAGCAGCCGCGACCGACAGGGCCTCCCCACTGAAGCTTTCTTT. It codes for CASSRDRQGLPTEAFF.

This sequence joins TRBV5-1 and TRBJ2-3, with TRBD1 identical over 8 bases. The CDR3 is 15 amino acids. Germline V lookup: CDR1 SGHRS, CDR2 YFSETQ. J gave up 3 bases and V 1 base, and 4 bases lay outside the gene matches. The CDR3 DNA reads TGCGCCAGCAGCTTGAGGACAGGGAAGACAGATACGCAGTATTTT. Its protein product is CASSLRTGKTDTQYF.

This clonotype was counted between two and nine times. The J gene is TRBJ1-1, the V gene TRBV6-6; D remains ambiguous. CDR1 is MNHNY, CDR2 SVGAGI, per germline (reference sequence). The CDR3 spans 14 residues. V was clipped by 2 bases and J by 3 bases, with 10 bases between them. The CDR3 coding sequence is TGTGCCAGCAGTTACCGGAGAATTGACACTGAAGCTTTCTTT. Amino acid sequence: CASSYRRIDTEAFF.